These T cell receptor beta chains were read from a single sample in a study of cytomegalovirus exposure and HLA in healthy donors. Clones were sequenced by immunoSEQ multiplex PCR, and TCRdb holds only the in-frame ones, with some missing. The sample lists 200,000 to 250,000 clones; about 89% were seen once. Sequenced material: PBMCs. The receptors here all came from a woman under 30 in good health and CMV-seronegative. Each CDR3 is given with its conserved first and last residue. Each record gives: D gene, V gene, J gene, CDR3 DNA, CDR3 protein. A D gene is named only where the DNA matches it firmly.

d_call: .; v_call: TRBV29-1; j_call: TRBJ2-7; cdr3_nt: TGCAGCGTCCGGCTCAGTTACAGGGAAGAATTCGAGCAGTACTTC; cdr3_aa: CSVRLSYREEFEQYF
d_call: .; v_call: TRBV27; j_call: TRBJ1-5; cdr3_nt: TGTGCCAGCAGTTTAACAGGGTACCTTCAGCCCCAGCATTTT; cdr3_aa: CASSLTGYLQPQHF
d_call: .; v_call: TRBV29-1; j_call: TRBJ1-2; cdr3_nt: TGCAGCGTTGAAGGGGCCGGCCGAGCTAACTATGGCTACACCTTC; cdr3_aa: CSVEGAGRANYGYTF
d_call: .; v_call: TRBV4-2; j_call: TRBJ2-1; cdr3_nt: TGTGCCAGCAGCCAAGACCCTACTAGTAGTGTCGATGAGCAGTTCTTC; cdr3_aa: CASSQDPTSSVDEQFF
d_call: TRBD1; v_call: TRBV5-1; j_call: TRBJ2-6; cdr3_nt: TGCGCCAGCAGCTTGGATCGGACAGGGGCTGGGGCCAACGTCCTGACTTTC; cdr3_aa: CASSLDRTGAGANVLTF
d_call: .; v_call: TRBV15; j_call: TRBJ2-6; cdr3_nt: TGTGCCACCAGCAGAGATCGACAGGCTGGGGCCAACGTCCTGACTTTC; cdr3_aa: CATSRDRQAGANVLTF
d_call: .; v_call: TRBV30; j_call: TRBJ2-7; cdr3_nt: TGTGCCTGGAGTGGTGGACAATTAACCAACGAGCAGTACTTC; cdr3_aa: CAWSGGQLTNEQYF
d_call: .; v_call: TRBV7-8; j_call: TRBJ1-1; cdr3_nt: TGTGCCAGCAGCCAAGGGGCGGACACTGAAGCTTTCTTT; cdr3_aa: CASSQGADTEAFF
d_call: .; v_call: TRBV6-5; j_call: TRBJ1-3; cdr3_nt: TGTGCCAGCAGCTTCTCGCGAGCGTCTGGAAACACCATATATTTT; cdr3_aa: CASSFSRASGNTIYF
d_call: .; v_call: TRBV15; j_call: TRBJ2-6; cdr3_nt: TGTGCCACCAGCAGAGCCCTAGCTGGGGCCAACGTCCTGACTTTC; cdr3_aa: CATSRALAGANVLTF
d_call: .; v_call: TRBV19; j_call: TRBJ1-1; cdr3_nt: TGTGCCAGTATTAGGGGGATCGGGGTCGTGAACACTGAAGCTTTCTTT; cdr3_aa: CASIRGIGVVNTEAFF
d_call: .; v_call: TRBV28; j_call: TRBJ2-7; cdr3_nt: TGTGCCAGCAGTCCCGGACAGGAGGGTTTCTACGAGCAGTACTTC; cdr3_aa: CASSPGQEGFYEQYF
d_call: .; v_call: TRBV5-4; j_call: TRBJ2-7; cdr3_nt: TGTGCCAGCAGCACGGGGGTAGGCTCCTACGAGCAGTACTTC; cdr3_aa: CASSTGVGSYEQYF
d_call: TRBD1; v_call: TRBV18; j_call: TRBJ1-1; cdr3_nt: TGTGCCAGCTCACCGCCCGGGACAGGGGTAGTGAACACTGAAGCTTTCTTT; cdr3_aa: CASSPPGTGVVNTEAFF
d_call: .; v_call: TRBV6-5; j_call: TRBJ2-2; cdr3_nt: TGTGCCAGCAACGGACAGTTCAACACCGGGGAGCTGTTTTTT; cdr3_aa: CASNGQFNTGELFF
d_call: .; v_call: TRBV6-5; j_call: TRBJ1-2; cdr3_nt: TGTGCCAGCAGTTACTCGGCAGGGATCTATGGCTACACCTTC; cdr3_aa: CASSYSAGIYGYTF
d_call: .; v_call: TRBV5-1; j_call: TRBJ1-4; cdr3_nt: TGCGCCAGCAGCTTAGAACCGACGTCGAGGCCTAATGAAAAACTGTTTTTT; cdr3_aa: CASSLEPTSRPNEKLFF